This TCR beta chain was sequenced in a study of cytomegalovirus exposure and HLA in healthy donors. As regards this clone: Its antigen is undetermined.

60 Vbeta and 13 Jbeta primers were used in PCR. In the original analysis: Later, an analysis found about 80 million unique TCR beta chains, and approximately 10 million of these were shared. TCRdb's copy holds only in-frame clones and misses some; the assay was immunoSEQ multiplex PCR. The V and J calls and clone size are taken from that table; D and trimming were inferred from the DNA. Counted here are roughly 150,000 clones, approximately 80% occurring once; the ten biggest clones make up around 5.9%. Trimming stripped 3 bases from V and 6 bases from J, with 8 bases between. This CDR3 comprises 13 residues. Germline lookup yields CDR1 LNHDA and CDR2 SQIVND (reference sequence). Study-wide findings and caveats: Several V segments, TRBV6-2 and TRBV6-3 among them, could not be told apart and were dropped. 150 to 200 TCR beta chains were listed as cytomegalovirus-associated.

Sequenced input: PBMCs. The V call is TRBV19, the J call TRBJ2-2; D ambiguous. The sequence came from a woman between 35 and 50 years old in good health and CMV-seropositive. The CDR3 protein is CASSIQAPGELFF. The CDR3 nucleotides are TGTGCCAGTAGTATTCAGGCCCCCGGGGAGCTGTTTTTT.